This T cell receptor beta chain came from a study of STAT5B mutations in CD4+ large granular lymphocyte leukemia. Study observations and caveats: The CD4+ versus CD8+ T-LGLL clonality difference may reflect limited sample size. No patients shared main leukemic clonotypes, though 25% to 30% appeared at low frequency elsewhere.

The assay was run at survey level. Per the study methods: The detection floor for productive clonotype frequency was 2.59 x 10-5. The table came from immunoSEQ multiplex PCR; TCRdb's copy has only in-frame clones and leaves some out. V and J calls and clone size are given by that table; D and trimming were obtained from the DNA. The sample lists 32,000 or so clones; about 85% were seen once. Turning to this clone: The antigen is undetermined.

The V and J ends lost 6 bases and 2 bases, in that order; junction bases with no gene match: 2. This CDR3 has 12 residues. From germline, CDR1 is SQVTM and CDR2 ANQGSEA. The specimen sequenced was CD4+ T cells from blood buffy coats. This chain joins TRBV29-1 and TRBJ2-5; 8 bases are a match to TRBD2. The clonotype comes from a human donor in good health. The chain's CDR3 is CSVTSGQETQYF. The CDR3 nucleotides are TGCAGCGTAACTAGCGGACAAGAGACCCAGTACTTC.